Below are 8 T cell receptor beta chains sequenced from a single sample in a study of T cell changes during pregnancy in multiple sclerosis. Here immunoSEQ multiplex PCR was the method, and the copy in TCRdb shows in-frame clones only, minus some. The table shows approximately 70,000 clones, with 85% to 95% occurring only once. The input for sequencing was peripheral blood, taken in the third trimester of pregnancy. The receptors shown here come from a female donor with multiple sclerosis, enrolled in a pregnancy study.

The chain combines TRBV7-9 with TRBJ2-7; 7 bases fit TRBD2. CDR3 length: 15 amino acids. V trimming: 2 bases; J trimming: 2 bases; junction bases outside the gene matches: 6. Per the germline V gene, CDR1 is SEHNR and CDR2 is FQNEAQ (reference sequence). The CDR3 bases are TGTGCCAGCAGCTTAATCCCCAGCGGGGCCTACGAGCAGTACTTC. As protein: CASSLIPSGAYEQYF.

This chain joins TRBV30 and TRBJ2-3; tentatively, D is TRBD1 (5 bases). The CDR3 spans 15 residues. The V end was cut by 4 bases, the J end by 0 bases, with 14 bases between. Germline V gene lookup returns CDR1 GTSNPN and CDR2 SVGIG (reference sequence). CDR3 sequence (DNA): TGTGCCTGGAACCCGACAGCCCTTAGCACAGATACGCAGTATTTT. Translation: CAWNPTALSTDTQYF.

The chain joins TRBV10-3 to TRBJ2-2, with 7 bases fitting TRBD1. CDR1 and CDR2 from the germline V gene are ENHRY and SYGVKD. This CDR3 contains 14 residues. Trimming at V came to 6 bases and at J to 3 bases, leaving 4 bases not matched to a gene. CDR3: CAIRQGPDTGELFF. In nucleotides, the CDR3 is TGTGCCATCAGACAGGGGCCCGACACCGGGGAGCTGTTTTTT.

The rearrangement joins TRBV6-7 to TRBJ2-3; TRBD2 is a possible D gene (5 bases). TRBV6-7 is filed as an ORF, its function uncertain. Trimming pared 0 bases from V and 3 bases from J, leaving 28 bases between. This CDR3 spans 21 amino acids. CDR3 amino acids: CASSYSIVRVRAGGGTDTQYF. The CDR3 coding sequence is TGTGCCAGCAGTTACTCGATTGTGCGGGTCCGAGCCGGAGGAGGAACAGATACGCAGTATTTT.

The chain combines TRBV10-2 with TRBJ2-5; D not resolved. Per germline, CDR1 WSHSY and CDR2 SAAADI. The CDR3 is 13 residues long. V lost 4 bases and J 5 bases, leaving 11 bases between the germline ends. Here the CDR3 reads CASSVLSWETQYF. Here the CDR3 DNA reads TGCGCCAGCAGTGTATTGAGCTGGGAGACCCAGTACTTC.

By frequency in the sample, this clone is medium-sized (0.01 to 0.1%). In DNA form, the CDR3 reads TGTGCCAGCAGCTTAACGGCTAGCGATATAGATACGCAGTATTTT. Translated: CASSLTASDIDTQYF. The genes are TRBV7-3 and TRBJ2-3; D might be TRBD2 (6 bases). The CDR3 runs to 15 residues. Trimming took off 0 bases at V and 5 bases at J, with 12 bases between the two ends. The germline V gene has CDR1 SGHTA and CDR2 FQGTGA.

In this sample, this clone turned up once. This chain connects TRBV6-1 to TRBJ1-2; weak D call: TRBD1 (6 bases). V was trimmed by 7 bases and J by 2 bases, leaving 11 bases between them. CDR3 length equals 13 residues. CDR1 is MNHNS and CDR2 is SASEGT in the germline V gene. CDR3 DNA sequence: TGTGCCAGCACCTACAGGGAGAACTATGGCTACACCTTC. Its protein is CASTYRENYGYTF.

The chain joins TRBV28 to TRBJ1-5; 7 positions match TRBD1. This CDR3 region has 14 residues. The trim removed 3 bases at V and 11 bases at J, leaving 10 bases unmatched. CDR1 and CDR2 from the germline V gene are MDHEN and SYDVKM. CDR3 sequence (DNA): TGTGCCAGCAGTTTGAGACAGGGAGGTACGACCCAGCATTTT. Protein: CASSLRQGGTTQHF.